These 3 T cell receptor beta chains share one sample of origin, sequenced in a study of blood T cell repertoires in COVID-19. Sequencing was performed with immunoSEQ multiplex PCR; in TCRdb, only in-frame clones are kept and a portion is missing. The data hold approximately 170,000 clones, with around 72% observed a single time. Sequenced material: peripheral blood. The origin of the receptors is a woman older than 75 with acute or convalescent COVID-19.

V is TRBV12-3 or TRBV12-4 and J is TRBJ2-1, with 8 nucleotides matching TRBD2. This CDR3 comprises 12 residues. Unmatched junction bases numbered 3, after V lost 5 bases and J lost 9 bases. CDR3: CASSRGGSEQFF. CDR3 nucleotide sequence: TGTGCCAGCAGTCGCGGGGGGAGTGAGCAGTTCTTC.

V and J are TRBV19 and TRBJ2-1; TRBD2 matches at 14 bases. The CDR3 sequence is 17 residues long. With V trimmed by 3 bases and J by 3 bases, 4 bases remained unmatched. Germline CDR1 LNHDA, CDR2 SQIVND (reference sequence). CDR3 residues: CASSIGLAGGYYNEQFF. CDR3 DNA sequence: TGTGCCAGTAGTATCGGACTAGCGGGAGGTTACTACAATGAGCAGTTCTTC.

The CDR3 DNA reads as TGTGCCAGTAGTAGCGGACAGGGTCTTACCGGGGAGCTGTTTTTT. Translating gives CASSSGQGLTGELFF. The gene calls are TRBV19 and TRBJ2-2; 8 bases are a match to TRBD1. CDR1 and CDR2 (germline): LNHDA, SQIVND (reference sequence). The CDR3 length is 15 residues. The V gene end was trimmed by 4 bases and the J gene end by 5 bases; junction bases not matched to a gene: 6.